These 2 T cell receptor beta chains were all obtained from the same sample, sequenced in a study of shared clonotypes between healthy human individuals. Produced via immunoSEQ multiplex PCR; TCRdb's table is partial and in-frame only. The sample yields about 2.1 million clones, 90% to 95% seen once. Selected positively for CCR7 and CD45RO-negative, naive CD8 cells excluded terminally differentiated effector memory CD45RA+ cells. The specimen sequenced was naive CD8+ T cells from PBMCs. The origin of the receptors is a man aged 18 to 29 in good health. Some clones in this sample may be carry-over from other donors' samples.

This chain links TRBV19 with TRBJ2-1; D remains ambiguous. The length of the CDR3 is 13 residues. Germline CDR1 reads LNHDA; CDR2 reads SQIVND (reference sequence). V lost 3 bases and J 7 bases, leaving 10 bases between the germline ends. Written as DNA, the CDR3 is TGTGCCAGTAGTATCCAGGCTTGGAATGAGCAGTTCTTC. It encodes CASSIQAWNEQFF.

This chain connects TRBV19 to TRBJ1-1; the D gene is possibly TRBD1 (6 bases). Germline CDR1 is LNHDA and CDR2 is SQIVND (reference sequence). V lost 3 bases to trimming and J lost 11 bases, with 13 bases between them. The CDR3 runs 12 residues. CDR3 DNA: TGTGCCAGTAGTATCGGGGGGACACCGGCTTTCTTT. This sequence encodes CASSIGGTPAFF. Complete variable domain (other parts from reference TRBV19 and TRBJ1-1): DGGITQSPKYLFRKEGQNVTLSCEQNLNHDAMYWYRQDPGQGLRLIYYSQIVNDFQKGDIAEGYSVSREKKESFPLTVTSAQKNPTAFYLCASSIGGTPAFFGQGTRLTVV.